The T cell receptor beta chain under discussion was sequenced for a study of beta chain features in type 1 diabetes. Study outcomes and limitations: Shorter TCRB CDR3s, moderately but significantly so, marked every one of the four CD4+ subsets in Type 1 diabetes patients. A greater similarity of naive, central memory and Treg TCRB repertoires was seen among patients than among healthy donors.

About this clone itself: Its antigen is unknown.

Expressed TCRB transcripts got sequenced, as all isolated RNA was reverse transcribed. The table came from immunoSEQ multiplex PCR; TCRdb's copy has only in-frame clones and leaves some out. Of about 170,000 clones listed, 7.8% were seen once; the top ten hold 0.94%. The CDR3 totals 15 residues. Trimming cost V 5 bases and J 7 bases, with 21 bases left between them. CDR1 SGHTA and CDR2 FQGNSA come from the germline V gene. Specimen: central memory CD4+ T cells from blood. The TCR comes from a woman in her thirties or forties with type 1 diabetes. The chain employs TRBV7-2 and TRBJ2-7; no clear D gene. The CDR3 protein is CASSLSSPPRLEQYF. The CDR3 DNA sequence: TGTGCCAGCAGCCTCAGCTCACCCCCCAGACTGGAGCAGTACTTC.